This paragraph covers one T cell receptor (beta chain) sequence. As yet, its antigen is unknown. TCRdb reanalysed the RT-PCR reads using MiXCR and keeps one entry per CDR3 protein. Of 15,000 or so distinct CDR3 sequences in the sample, roughly four fifths are singletons; the top ten hold about 1.8%. These data are taken from a study of yellow fever vaccine responses in identical twins. General study results and limits: In identical twins, vaccine T cell responses appeared partly shared and partly individual.

The sequence came from a woman aged 18-35 years who received the yellow fever vaccine. This specimen was T cells from blood (PBMCs), unsorted or a sorted subset (not recorded which), taken before or after yellow fever vaccination (not recorded which).

The CDR3 loop is CASRLDSSYEQYF. CDR3 nucleotides: TGTGCCAGCAGGCTGGACAGCTCCTACGAGCAGTACTTC. The chain carries TRBV7-9 and TRBJ2-7, with D possibly being TRBD1 (6 bases). Germline V CDR1 and CDR2: SEHNR, FQNEAQ (reference sequence). V was pared by 6 bases and J by 0 bases, with 9 bases between. CDR3 length equals 13 residues.